This entry describes one T cell receptor beta chain. What it binds is unknown. The germline CDR1 and CDR2 sequences are SGHNT and YYREEE (reference sequence). The CDR3 is 13 amino acids. Losses at the gene ends were 3 bases for V and 5 bases for J; bases not matched to a gene: 1. This record belongs to a study of cytomegalovirus exposure and HLA in healthy donors. Study-wide points: Cytomegalovirus-associated status was assigned to approximately 160 TCR beta chains. In vitro assays verified that three CMV-associated chains recognized CMV antigens specifically.

Sequenced by immunoSEQ multiplex PCR; TCRdb stores in-frame clones only, minus some. The table shows tens of thousands of clones, with approximately 93% occurring only once. The clonotype originates from a woman aged 18-29 years in good health and CMV-seronegative. This chain joins TRBV5-4 and TRBJ2-5; the match to TRBD1 covers 10 bases. Sequenced: PBMCs. This chain's CDR3 is CASSSGQGETQYF. The CDR3 region has the DNA TGTGCCAGCAGCTCGGGACAGGGGGAGACCCAGTACTTC.